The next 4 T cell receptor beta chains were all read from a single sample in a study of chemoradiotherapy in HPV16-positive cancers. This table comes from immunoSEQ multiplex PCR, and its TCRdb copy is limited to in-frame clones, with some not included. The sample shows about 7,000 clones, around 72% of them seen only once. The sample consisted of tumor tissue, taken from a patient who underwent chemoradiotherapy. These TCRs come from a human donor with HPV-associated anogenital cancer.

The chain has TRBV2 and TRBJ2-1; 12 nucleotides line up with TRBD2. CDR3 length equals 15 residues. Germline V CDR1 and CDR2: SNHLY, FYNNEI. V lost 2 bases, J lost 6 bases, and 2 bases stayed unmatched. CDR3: CASSERTSGVNEQFF. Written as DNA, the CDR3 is TGTGCCAGCAGTGAAAGGACTAGCGGGGTCAATGAGCAGTTCTTC.

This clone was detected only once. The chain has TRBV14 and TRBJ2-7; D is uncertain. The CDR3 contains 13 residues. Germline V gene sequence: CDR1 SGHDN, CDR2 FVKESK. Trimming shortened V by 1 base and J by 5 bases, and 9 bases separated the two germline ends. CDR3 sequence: CASSQARIDEQYF. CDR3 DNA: TGTGCCAGCAGCCAAGCCAGGATCGACGAGCAGTACTTC.

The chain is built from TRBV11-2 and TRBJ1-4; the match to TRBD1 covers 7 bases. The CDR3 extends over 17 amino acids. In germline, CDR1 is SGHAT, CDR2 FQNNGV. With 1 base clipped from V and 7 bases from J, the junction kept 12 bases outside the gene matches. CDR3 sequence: CASSLGSRGYYGEKLFF. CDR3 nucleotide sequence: TGTGCCAGCAGCTTAGGTAGCAGGGGGTATTATGGTGAAAAACTGTTTTTT.

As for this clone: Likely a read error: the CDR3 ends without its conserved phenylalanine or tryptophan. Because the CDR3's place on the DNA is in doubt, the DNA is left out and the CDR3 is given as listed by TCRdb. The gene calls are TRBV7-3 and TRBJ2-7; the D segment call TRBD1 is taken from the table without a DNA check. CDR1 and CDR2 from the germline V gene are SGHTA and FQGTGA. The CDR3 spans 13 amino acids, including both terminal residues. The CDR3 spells CASSLKVGDRGVS.